This TCR beta chain was recorded in a study of T cells in women clearing cervical HPV infection. Study-level findings and limits: Each sample's T-cell count was unknown, possibly confounding richness. Associations may precede or follow infection; HPV-specific or memory T cells were not isolated.

Method: immunoSEQ multiplex PCR; TCRdb's copy keeps in-frame clones and lacks some. The table for this sample gives about 20,000 clones. This CDR3 is 12 amino acids long. V was pared by 4 bases and J by 1 base, with 5 bases between. In germline, CDR1 is SGHDT, CDR2 YYEEEE. As for this clone: Its specificity is not known. The read is 3 residues too short to cover the CDR3 end, so that end is filled in from the germline J gene.

The V and J genes are TRBV5-6 and TRBJ1-1; D not resolved. This receptor was taken from a woman between 18 and 69 years old with a cervical HPV16 infection that either progressed to CIN3+ or cleared (not recorded which). Sequenced input: blood buffy coat. The sequenced part of the CDR3 DNA is TGTGCCAGCAGCATCGGGAACACTGAA. This sequence encodes CASSIGNTE. The CDR3 reads in full as CASSIGNTEAFF.